There are a few counts of the clone carrying this T cell receptor (beta chain). Original data processing: Estimation of nucleated cell counts relied on the amplification of reference gene primers. Measured with immunoSEQ multiplex PCR; TCRdb has only the in-frame clones, and not every one. V and J calls and clone size are given by that table; D and trimming were obtained from the DNA. Of around 100,000 clones in the sample, around 85% were seen once. Germline CDR1 and CDR2: MNHEY and SMNVEV (reference sequence). The germline V and J ends were trimmed by 4 bases and 2 bases, with 12 bases remaining between them. CDR3 length: 14 residues. This entry is derived from a study of blood T cell repertoires in COVID-19. Overall study context: Samples representing acute and convalescent COVID-19 were sourced from the United States, Italy and Spain. T cells, B-cell-depleted T cells, or PBMCs supplied cDNA or gDNA.

The TCR originated in a woman older than 75 with active or convalescent COVID-19. Sequencing was carried out using peripheral blood. V usage is TRBV27 and J usage is TRBJ2-7; tentative D call: TRBD2 (6 bases). CDR3 protein: CASSSLGGPYEQYF. As DNA, the CDR3 is TGTGCCAGCAGTTCTTTGGGGGGTCCCTACGAGCAGTACTTC.